This T cell receptor (beta chain) emerged from a study of vaccination effects on CD4 cells after COVID-19 (dated by TCRdb to between 2021 and 2023). General notes on the study: Two doses of either the BNT162b2 or the mRNA-1273 mRNA SARS-CoV-2 vaccine were administered to participants. In the study, cultures from other donors were sequenced using the Oncomine TCR Beta short-read assay on an Illumina iSeq 100. SARS-CoV-2 spike-specific CD4+ TCR repertoires were compared before and after mRNA vaccination in COVID-19 convalescent patients and in infection-naive vaccine recipients. The full study included over 8 COVID-19 convalescent patients and several SARS-CoV-2-naive healthy vaccine recipients. What the research found in general, with its limitations: Limitations of the study were the small number of convalescent patients and the absence of early post-infection timepoints. In healthy vaccine recipients, vaccine-induced clones were almost all SARS-CoV-2 mono-reactive, with only 1 of 255 being cross-reactive with common cold coronaviruses. Both infection-induced and vaccine-induced clones contracted markedly at late post-vaccination timepoints, which is consistent with waning T cell responses.

The sample holds one count of this clone. It has no known antigen specificity. No much larger clone exists at a distance of one base, and base qualities are not known. The ViraFEST assay stimulated PBMC with viral peptide pools and then used TCR sequencing to identify antigen-specific CD4+ T cell clonotypes by expansion. After around 11 days of culture, CD4+ T cells were isolated with the EasySep CD4+ T cell isolation kit. Negative nucleocapsid antibody results before and after vaccination confirmed that the healthy vaccine recipients had no prior SARS-CoV-2 infection. Each well held around 2 million PBMC cultured in IMDM containing approximately 5% human AB serum, about 10 IU/ml IL-2 and gentamicin, along with 8 to 10 ug/ml peptides. On days 3 and 7, half of the culture medium was replaced with fresh IL-2-containing medium. Unless noted otherwise, every peptide stimulation condition was grown in triplicate wells. Using Ficoll-Paque Plus gradient centrifugation, PBMC were separated from whole blood and then either used fresh or cryopreserved at -140C. The overlapping peptide pools covered the spike proteins of SARS-CoV-2 and of the common cold coronaviruses HCoV-NL63, HCoV-OC43 and HCoV-229E. The QIAamp micro DNA kit was used to extract genomic DNA from the cultured CD4+ T cells.

The library was obtained by the immunoSEQ multiplex PCR assay. DNA from the CD4+ T cells that had been cultured and isolated underwent TCR beta CDR3 sequencing. The study's processing was this. Non-productive TCR sequences were removed and reads were trimmed to the CDR3 region, keeping CDR3s of at least 7 amino acids. The MANAFEST web app was used to identify antigen-specific clonotypes by comparing expansion in peptide wells with expansion in reference cultures. To be called positive, a clone needed expansion at FDR<0.05 compared with the reference and with all other wells, an odds ratio greater than 5, and a frequency greater than 0.1% in two replicate wells. A clonotype was defined as cross-reactive if the clonotype was significantly expanded both in SARS-CoV-2 spike wells and in at least one common cold coronavirus spike condition. Using the stringdist R package, CDR3 similarity was measured by Levenshtein distance, and unrooted trees were constructed with ape in R 3.6.1. What TCRdb holds here is the immuneACCESS table cut down to in-frame rearrangements. Part of the clones is not present; checked against another copy, under half of the missing clones reflect an unresolved V gene, and the others are unexplained. That table furnishes V, J and clone size, whereas the DNA furnished D and trimming. This sample is represented by some 79,000 clones; 74% of them were singletons. Around 1.5% of the sample is in the top ten clones.

From the germline V gene (reference sequence), CDR1 is LNHDA and CDR2 is SQIVND. The CDR3 covers 14 residues, taking in both the cysteine and the phenylalanine. Just the 42-base CDR3 DNA is kept, in frame starting at base 1. At the junction V is shortened by 10 bases and J by 1 base; bases outside the gene matches: 7. This clonotype was sampled from a human donor who received a COVID-19 vaccine. The specimen comprised CD4+ T cells from PBMCs cultured with HCoV-229E spike peptides, sampled before COVID-19 vaccination. According to the study, the label for this sample's cell subset or site signals: HCoV-229E spike overlapping peptide pool stimulation. The chain links TRBV19 with TRBJ2-5, and TRBD1 matches 9 of the central bases. For the CDR3, the sequence is CATWDRDRQETQYF. The sequenced DNA is TGTGCCACCTGGGACAGGGATCGCCAAGAGACCCAGTACTTC.